The sequence of this TCR beta chain was determined in a study of cytotoxic CD8 clonotypes in ibrutinib-treated CLL. Unmatched junction bases numbered 7, after V lost 2 bases and J lost 6 bases. CDR1 is MGHDK and CDR2 is SYGVNS in the germline V gene. The CDR3 sequence is 16 residues long. Points from the study as a whole: The clonality went up when patients responded to ibrutinib and dropped back toward baseline at progression.

About this clone: Its antigen remains unidentified.

Sequenced by immunoSEQ multiplex PCR; TCRdb stores in-frame clones only, minus some. The sample lists about 200,000 clones; about three quarters were seen once. This TCR came from a human donor with chronic lymphocytic leukemia. The chain joins TRBV25-1 to TRBJ2-2, with 9 bases matching TRBD2. The material sequenced was PBMCs, taken after 12 months of ibrutinib treatment. The CDR3 reads CASSEVAGGLPGELFF. DNA of the CDR3: TGTGCCAGCAGTGAAGTGGCGGGGGGGCTCCCCGGGGAGCTGTTTTTT.